This T cell receptor (beta chain) was sequenced in a study of T cell changes during pregnancy in multiple sclerosis (dated by TCRdb to the late 2010s). In the study overall: The study examined how the T cell repertoire changed over the course of pregnancy in women with multiple sclerosis.

Library construction relied on the immunoSEQ multiplex PCR assay. Imported from immuneACCESS, the table was reduced by TCRdb to in-frame sequences with V and J called. These copies leave out some clones; in studies compared against another copy, an unresolved V gene accounts for under half, and the cause of the remainder is not known. This sample is represented by approximately 51,000 clones; roughly 93% of them were singletons. The ten largest clones take up 1.5% to 2% of the sample. As regards this clone: Its cognate antigen has yet to be identified. No per-base quality is available; no much larger clone lies one base away. This same CDR3 is encoded by further DNA sequences in the sample.

V is pared back by 1 base and J by 2 bases, with 5 bases lying between the germline termini. Reading from cysteine to phenylalanine, the CDR3 counts 13 amino acids. The CDR3 DNA has 39 bases and is translated from base 1. In the germline V gene, CDR1 corresponds to SGHNT and CDR2 to YENEEA. This TCR was recovered from a female donor with multiple sclerosis, enrolled in a pregnancy study. Here the sequenced sample was peripheral blood, taken in the second trimester of pregnancy. The sequence is built from TRBV11-3 and TRBJ1-1, with the D gene not confidently named. This receptor carries the CDR3 CASSLGGNTEAFF. The nucleotide sequence is given as TGTGCCAGCAGCTTAGGAGGAAACACTGAAGCTTTCTTT.